These T cell receptor beta chains were read from a single sample in a study of CD8+CD57+ T cells in acquired aplastic anemia. TCRdb ran MiXCR on the reads and lists one entry per CDR3 protein. The sample carries about 170,000 distinct CDR3 sequences, just under 65% recorded once. Sequences were obtained from sorted CD4+, CD8+, or CD8+CD57+ T cells (not recorded which) from PBMCs. These receptors were obtained from a human donor in good health. The CDR3 runs from the conserved cysteine through the conserved F or W. Each record gives: D gene, CDR3 length, J gene, clone size, V gene, CDR3 protein, CDR3 DNA. A D gene is named only where the DNA matches it firmly. Clone sizes are given selectively: once, few, many, or a class where the clone is expanded.

>TRBD2|12|TRBJ2-7|once|TRBV20-1
CSAKRGPYEQYF
TGCAGTGCTAAGCGGGGTCCCTACGAGCAGTACTTC
>NA|16|TRBJ2-3|NA|TRBV7-3
CASSLNPRGITDTQYF
TGTGCCAGCAGCTTAAACCCGAGGGGTATTACAGATACGCAGTATTTT
>NA|15|TRBJ1-2|NA|TRBV7-9
CASSPSGVGDYGYTF
TGTGCCAGCAGCCCCAGCGGGGTGGGGGACTATGGCTACACCTTC
>TRBD1|14|TRBJ1-2|NA|TRBV29-1
CSVKEGGQGEGYTF
TGCAGCGTTAAGGAAGGAGGACAGGGTGAAGGCTACACCTTC
>TRBD2|16|TRBJ2-3|few|TRBV7-9
CAARSSGQSSTDTQYF
TGTGCCGCCAGGTCTAGCGGGCAAAGTAGCACAGATACGCAGTATTTT
>NA|12|TRBJ2-7|many|TRBV9
CASSGSGYEQYF
TGTGCCAGCAGTGGGTCGGGCTACGAGCAGTACTTC
>TRBD1|14|TRBJ1-2|NA|TRBV19
CASSMGTGSYGYTF
TGTGCCAGTAGTATGGGGACAGGGAGCTATGGCTACACCTTC
>NA|14|TRBJ1-1|many|TRBV4-1
CASSPGEENTEAFF
TGCGCCAGCAGCCCCGGCGAAGAGAACACTGAAGCTTTCTTT
>NA|14|TRBJ2-1|NA|TRBV7-3
CASSWQGGDNEQFF
TGTGCCAGCAGCTGGCAGGGAGGAGACAATGAGCAGTTCTTC
>TRBD1|15|TRBJ2-1|many|TRBV28
CASSLSFLGQGEQFF
TGTGCCAGCAGTTTAAGTTTTTTGGGACAGGGGGAGCAGTTCTTC
>TRBD2|16|TRBJ2-3|NA|TRBV7-8
CASSRQGSGGADTQYF
TGTGCCAGCAGCCGCCAGGGTAGCGGGGGGGCGGATACGCAGTATTTT
>NA|17|TRBJ2-7|NA|TRBV5-1
CASSSTVQGNVAYEQYF
TGCGCCAGCAGCTCAACAGTTCAGGGGAACGTGGCCTACGAGCAGTACTTC
>TRBD2|16|TRBJ2-3|NA|TRBV6-1
CASSSRLAGGPDTQYF
TGTGCCAGCAGCTCACGACTAGCGGGGGGGCCAGATACGCAGTATTTT
>NA|11|TRBJ1-1|few|TRBV29-1
CSVDMGTEAFF
TGCAGCGTTGATATGGGCACTGAAGCTTTCTTT
>NA|14|TRBJ1-6|NA|TRBV10-3
CAISEPDYNSPLHF
TGTGCCATCAGTGAACCCGATTATAATTCACCCCTCCACTTT
>NA|15|TRBJ1-1|NA|TRBV20-1
CSATSGVYTNTEAFF
TGCAGTGCCACATCGGGGGTCTACACTAACACTGAAGCTTTCTTT
>NA|16|TRBJ2-2|few|TRBV28
CASSPPSAGAGGELFF
TGTGCCAGCAGCCCCCCTTCGGCCGGGGCAGGCGGGGAGCTGTTTTTT
>TRBD1|17|TRBJ1-1|many|TRBV11-3
CASRLLPGQVLNTEAFF
TGTGCCAGCAGACTTCTACCGGGACAGGTCCTGAACACTGAAGCTTTCTTT
>TRBD2|14|TRBJ2-1|NA|TRBV25-1
CASTASGGPAFGFF
TGTGCCAGCACTGCTAGCGGGGGGCCCGCTTTCGGGTTCTTC
>NA|15|TRBJ1-2|few|TRBV24-1
CATSDPHTGEAGYTF
TGTGCCACCAGTGATCCGCATACGGGGGAGGCTGGCTACACCTTC
>TRBD2|20|TRBJ2-3|once|TRBV10-3
CAISQKRTSGSRRFTDTQYF
TGTGCCATCAGCCAAAAACGGACTAGCGGGAGTCGTCGTTTCACAGATACGCAGTATTTT
>TRBD1|16|TRBJ2-7|few|TRBV2
CASSEGPQGATYEQYF
TGTGCCAGCAGTGAGGGTCCACAGGGGGCTACCTACGAGCAGTACTTC
>NA|13|TRBJ2-7|NA|TRBV7-2
CASSTGSSYEQYF
TGTGCCAGCAGCACAGGGAGCTCCTACGAGCAGTACTTC
>TRBD2|16|TRBJ2-5|NA|TRBV9
CASSVTSGINQETQYF
TGTGCCAGCAGCGTTACTAGCGGGATAAACCAAGAGACCCAGTACTTC
>NA|18|TRBJ2-5|NA|TRBV15
CATSRDRANQRSQETQYF
TGTGCCACCAGCAGAGATCGGGCCAACCAAAGGTCCCAAGAGACCCAGTACTTC
>TRBD2|14|TRBJ2-4|NA|TRBV2
CASRATSGGNIQYF
TGTGCCAGCAGGGCGACTAGCGGTGGAAACATTCAGTACTTC
>TRBD2|15|TRBJ2-7|NA|TRBV7-2
CASSLLSGGAREQYF
TGTGCCAGCAGCTTACTAAGCGGGGGGGCGCGCGAGCAGTACTTC
>NA|15|TRBJ2-1|NA|TRBV2
CASSVDLSSYNEQFF
TGTGCCAGCAGTGTAGATCTGAGCTCCTACAATGAGCAGTTCTTC
>NA|14|TRBJ1-1|once|TRBV6-5
CASSYYGGRNEAFF
TGTGCCAGCAGTTACTATGGCGGACGTAATGAAGCTTTCTTT
>NA|13|TRBJ1-5|NA|TRBV20-1
CSARVGVSQPQHF
TGCAGTGCTAGAGTAGGGGTAAGTCAGCCCCAGCATTTT
>TRBD1|16|TRBJ2-5|NA|TRBV24-1
CATSGSLGTGVWTQYF
TGTGCCACCAGTGGTTCCCTCGGGACAGGAGTTTGGACCCAGTACTTC
>TRBD2|15|TRBJ2-1|many|TRBV7-9
CASSPEAGGYNEQFF
TGTGCCAGCAGCCCTGAAGCGGGAGGCTACAATGAGCAGTTCTTC
>NA|15|TRBJ1-5|NA|TRBV5-6
CASSLAGRGDQPQHF
TGTGCCAGCAGCTTGGCCGGTAGAGGGGATCAGCCCCAGCATTTT
>TRBD2|13|TRBJ2-5|NA|TRBV6-1
CASGTNEQETQYF
TGTGCCAGCGGGACTAACGAACAAGAGACCCAGTACTTC
>NA|13|TRBJ1-3|NA|TRBV14
CASSALGGNTIYF
TGTGCCAGCAGCGCCCTCGGTGGAAACACCATATATTTT
>NA|9|TRBJ1-1|NA|TRBV29-1
CSPAGAAFF
TGCAGCCCAGCGGGGGCAGCTTTCTTT
>TRBD1|14|TRBJ2-1|NA|TRBV29-1
CSVRDRGSYNEQFF
TGCAGCGTTAGGGACAGGGGGAGCTACAATGAGCAGTTCTTC